The entry below describes one TCR beta chain. The antigen is undetermined. The data originate from a study of blood T cells in healthy people across ages. As for the study in general: The template switching approach captured approximately one barcoded beta molecule for every two T cells.

V dropped 1 base and J dropped 11; count of bases not matched to a gene: 15. The CDR3 covers 17 residues. The V gene's germline CDR1 is MGHRA and CDR2 YSYEKL. Study results and caveats: Higher naive T cell percentage went strongly together with higher TCR beta diversity. Total diversity from one million sequenced T cells was likely underestimated.

Next came a second PCR, run for roughly 6 to 11 cycles, which used a sample-barcoded 5' primer along with a J-beta primer mix. Each of the cDNA molecules was tagged by a template-switch adaptor with 12 random nucleotides. TCRdb ran MiXCR on the 5' RACE reads and lists one entry per CDR3 protein. The top ten clones hold under 8% of a sample with roughly 1,500,000 distinct CDR3 sequences, about 40% of them seen once. Material for sequencing was blood. The sequence was collected from a woman between 18 and 29 years old in good health. V usage is TRBV4-1 and J usage is TRBJ2-5, with 11 bases matching TRBD2. CDR3 nucleotides: TGCGCCAGCAGCCAAGGACTAGCGGGACCCAAAGGCGATGAGCAGTACTTC. Its translation: CASSQGLAGPKGDEQYF.